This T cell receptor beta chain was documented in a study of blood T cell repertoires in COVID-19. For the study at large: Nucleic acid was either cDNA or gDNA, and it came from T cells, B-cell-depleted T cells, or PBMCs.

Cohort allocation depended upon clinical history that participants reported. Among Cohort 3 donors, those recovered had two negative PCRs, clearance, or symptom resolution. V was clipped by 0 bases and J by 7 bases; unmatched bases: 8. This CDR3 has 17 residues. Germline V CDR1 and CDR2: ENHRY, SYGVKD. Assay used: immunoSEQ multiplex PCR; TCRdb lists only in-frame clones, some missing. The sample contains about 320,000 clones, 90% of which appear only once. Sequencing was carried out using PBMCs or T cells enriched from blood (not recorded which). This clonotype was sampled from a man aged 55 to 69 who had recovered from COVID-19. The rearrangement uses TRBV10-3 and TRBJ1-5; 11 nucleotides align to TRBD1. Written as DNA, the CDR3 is TGTGCCATCAGTGAGTCAGGGGGGGACAGGGGGAGCCAGCCCCAGCATTTT. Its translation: CAISESGGDRGSQPQHF.